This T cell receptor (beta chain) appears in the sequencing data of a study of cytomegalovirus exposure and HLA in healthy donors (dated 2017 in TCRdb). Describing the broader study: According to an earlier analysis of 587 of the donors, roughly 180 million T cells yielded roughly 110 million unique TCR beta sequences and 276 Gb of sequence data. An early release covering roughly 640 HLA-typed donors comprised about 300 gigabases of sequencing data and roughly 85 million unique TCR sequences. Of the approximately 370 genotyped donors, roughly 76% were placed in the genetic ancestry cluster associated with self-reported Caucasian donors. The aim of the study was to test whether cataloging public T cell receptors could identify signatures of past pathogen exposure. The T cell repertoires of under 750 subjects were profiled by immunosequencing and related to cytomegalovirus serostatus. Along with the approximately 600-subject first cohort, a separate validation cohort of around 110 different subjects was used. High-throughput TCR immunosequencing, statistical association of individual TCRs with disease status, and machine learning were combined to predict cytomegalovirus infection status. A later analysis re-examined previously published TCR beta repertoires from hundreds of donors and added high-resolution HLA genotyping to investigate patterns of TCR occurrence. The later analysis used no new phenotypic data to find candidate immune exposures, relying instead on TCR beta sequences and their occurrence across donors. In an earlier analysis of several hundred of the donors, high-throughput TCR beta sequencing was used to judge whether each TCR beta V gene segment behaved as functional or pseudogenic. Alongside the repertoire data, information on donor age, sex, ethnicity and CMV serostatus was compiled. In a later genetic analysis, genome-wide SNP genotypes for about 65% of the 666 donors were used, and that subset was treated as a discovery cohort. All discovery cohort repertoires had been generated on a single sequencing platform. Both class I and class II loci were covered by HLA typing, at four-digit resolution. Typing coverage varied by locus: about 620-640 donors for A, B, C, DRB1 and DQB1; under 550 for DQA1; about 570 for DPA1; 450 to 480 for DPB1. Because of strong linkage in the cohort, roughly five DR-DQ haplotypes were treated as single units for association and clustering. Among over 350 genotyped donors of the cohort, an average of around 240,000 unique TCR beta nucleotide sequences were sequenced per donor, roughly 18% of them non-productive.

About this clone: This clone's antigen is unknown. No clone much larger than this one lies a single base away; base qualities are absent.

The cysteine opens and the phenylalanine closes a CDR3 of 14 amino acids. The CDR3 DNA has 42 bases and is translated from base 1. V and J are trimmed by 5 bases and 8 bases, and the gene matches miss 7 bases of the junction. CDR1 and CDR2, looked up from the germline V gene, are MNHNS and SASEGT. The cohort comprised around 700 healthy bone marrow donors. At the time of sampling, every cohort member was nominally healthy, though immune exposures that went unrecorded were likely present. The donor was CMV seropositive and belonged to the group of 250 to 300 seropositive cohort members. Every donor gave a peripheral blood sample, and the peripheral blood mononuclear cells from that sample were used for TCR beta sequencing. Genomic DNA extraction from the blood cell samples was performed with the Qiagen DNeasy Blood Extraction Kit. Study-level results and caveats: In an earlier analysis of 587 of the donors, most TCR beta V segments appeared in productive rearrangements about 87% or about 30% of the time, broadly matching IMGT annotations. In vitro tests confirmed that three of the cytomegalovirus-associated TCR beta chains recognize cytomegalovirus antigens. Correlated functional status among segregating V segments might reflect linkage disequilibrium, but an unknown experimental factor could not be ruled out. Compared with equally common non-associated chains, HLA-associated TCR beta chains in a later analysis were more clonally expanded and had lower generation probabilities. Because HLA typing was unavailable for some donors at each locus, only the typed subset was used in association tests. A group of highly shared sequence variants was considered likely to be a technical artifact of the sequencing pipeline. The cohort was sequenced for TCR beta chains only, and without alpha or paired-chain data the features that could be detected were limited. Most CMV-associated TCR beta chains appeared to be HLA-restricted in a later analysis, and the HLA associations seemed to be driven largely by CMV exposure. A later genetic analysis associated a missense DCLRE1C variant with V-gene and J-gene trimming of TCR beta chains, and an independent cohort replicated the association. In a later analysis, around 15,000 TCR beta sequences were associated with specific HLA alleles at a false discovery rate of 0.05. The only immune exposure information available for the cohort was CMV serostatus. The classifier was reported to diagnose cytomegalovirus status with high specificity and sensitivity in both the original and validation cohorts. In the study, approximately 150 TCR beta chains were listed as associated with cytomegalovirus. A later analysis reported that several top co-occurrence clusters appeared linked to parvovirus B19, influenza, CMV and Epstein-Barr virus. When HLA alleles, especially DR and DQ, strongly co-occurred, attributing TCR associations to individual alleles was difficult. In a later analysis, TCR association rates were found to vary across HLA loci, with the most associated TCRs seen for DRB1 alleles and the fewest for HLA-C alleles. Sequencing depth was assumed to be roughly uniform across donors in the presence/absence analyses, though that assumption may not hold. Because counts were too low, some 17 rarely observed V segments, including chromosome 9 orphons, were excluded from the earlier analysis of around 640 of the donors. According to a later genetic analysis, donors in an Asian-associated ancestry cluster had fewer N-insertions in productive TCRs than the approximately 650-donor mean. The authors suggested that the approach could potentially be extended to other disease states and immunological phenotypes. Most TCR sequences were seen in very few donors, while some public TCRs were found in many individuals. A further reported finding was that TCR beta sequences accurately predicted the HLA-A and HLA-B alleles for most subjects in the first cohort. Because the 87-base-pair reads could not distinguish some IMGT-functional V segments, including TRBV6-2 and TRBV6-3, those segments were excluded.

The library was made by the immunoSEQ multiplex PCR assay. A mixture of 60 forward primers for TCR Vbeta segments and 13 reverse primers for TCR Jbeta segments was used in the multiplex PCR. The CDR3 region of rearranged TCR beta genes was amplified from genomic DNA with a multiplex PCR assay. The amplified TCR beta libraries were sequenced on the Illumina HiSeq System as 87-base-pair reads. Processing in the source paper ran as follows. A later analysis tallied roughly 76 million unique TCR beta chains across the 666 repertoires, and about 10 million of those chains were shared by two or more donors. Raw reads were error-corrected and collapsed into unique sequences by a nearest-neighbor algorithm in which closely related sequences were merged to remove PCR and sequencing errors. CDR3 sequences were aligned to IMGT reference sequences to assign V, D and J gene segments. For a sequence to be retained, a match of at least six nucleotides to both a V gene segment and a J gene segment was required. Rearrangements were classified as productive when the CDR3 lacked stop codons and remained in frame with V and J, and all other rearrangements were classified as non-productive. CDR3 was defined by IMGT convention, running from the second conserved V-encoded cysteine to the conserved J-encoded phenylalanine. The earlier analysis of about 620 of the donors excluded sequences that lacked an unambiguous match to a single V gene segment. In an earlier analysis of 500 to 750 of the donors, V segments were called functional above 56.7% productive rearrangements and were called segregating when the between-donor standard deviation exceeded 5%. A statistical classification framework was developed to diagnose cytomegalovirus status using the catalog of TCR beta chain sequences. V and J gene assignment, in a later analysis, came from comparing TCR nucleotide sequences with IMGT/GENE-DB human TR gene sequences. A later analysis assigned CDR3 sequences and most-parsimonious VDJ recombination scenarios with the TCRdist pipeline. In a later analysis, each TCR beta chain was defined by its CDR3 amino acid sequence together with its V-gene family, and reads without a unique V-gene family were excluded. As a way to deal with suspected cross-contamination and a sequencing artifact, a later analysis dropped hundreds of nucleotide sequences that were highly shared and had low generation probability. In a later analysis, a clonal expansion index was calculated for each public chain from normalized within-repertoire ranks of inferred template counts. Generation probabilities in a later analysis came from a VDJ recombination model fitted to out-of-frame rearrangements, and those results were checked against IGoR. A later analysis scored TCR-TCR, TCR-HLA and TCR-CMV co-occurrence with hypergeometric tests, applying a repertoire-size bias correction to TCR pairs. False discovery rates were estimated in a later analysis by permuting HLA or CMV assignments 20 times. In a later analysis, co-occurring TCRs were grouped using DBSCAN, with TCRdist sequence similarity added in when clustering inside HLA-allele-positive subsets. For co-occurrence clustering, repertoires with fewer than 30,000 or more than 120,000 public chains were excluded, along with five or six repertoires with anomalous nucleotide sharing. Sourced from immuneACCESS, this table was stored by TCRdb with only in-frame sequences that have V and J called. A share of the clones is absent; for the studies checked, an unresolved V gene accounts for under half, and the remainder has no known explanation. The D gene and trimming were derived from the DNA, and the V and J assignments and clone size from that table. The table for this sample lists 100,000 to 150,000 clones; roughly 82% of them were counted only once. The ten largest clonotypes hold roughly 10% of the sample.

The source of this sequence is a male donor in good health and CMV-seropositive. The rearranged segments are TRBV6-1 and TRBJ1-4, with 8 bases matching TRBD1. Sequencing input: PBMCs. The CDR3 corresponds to CASSQDRGSEKLFF. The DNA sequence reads TGTGCCAGCAGTCAAGACAGGGGAAGCGAAAAACTGTTTTTT.